The source of this T cell receptor (beta chain) is a study of blood T cells in healthy people across ages. This clonotype has a handful of counts. Germline V gene sequence: CDR1 DFQATT, CDR2 SNEGSKA (reference sequence). The V gene end was trimmed by 6 bases and the J gene end by 5 bases; junction bases not matched to a gene: 11. This CDR3 has 14 amino acids. Together with a sample-barcoded 5' primer, a J-beta primer mix was included in a second PCR lasting about 7 to 12 cycles. MiXCR, run by TCRdb on the 5' RACE reads, gives a single entry per CDR3 protein. The sample records around 1,500,000 distinct CDR3 sequences, 35% to 45% being singletons.

The chain employs TRBV20-1 and TRBJ2-7, with 9 bases identical to TRBD1. The sample comprised blood. The sequence derives from a woman aged 18-29 years in good health. CDR3 sequence: CSASTTGGNHEQYF. The DNA for the CDR3 is TGCAGTGCCTCAACCACAGGGGGCAACCACGAGCAGTACTTC.